A selection of T cell receptor beta chains follows, all from one sample in a study of spatial heterogeneity in lung cancer. TCRdb ran MiXCR on the 5' RACE reads and lists one entry per CDR3 protein. Here the sample spans more than 95,000 distinct CDR3 sequences, more than 9% being singletons. Sequencing used PBMCs, obtained at follow-up. These receptor sequences come from a male donor with early-stage non-small cell lung cancer. Both conserved end residues are part of each CDR3. Fields, in order: J gene, V gene, clone size, D gene, CDR3 DNA, CDR3 protein. D genes are given only for firm matches. Rows may omit the clone size; those that give it use once, few, many or a size class.

>TRBJ2-1|TRBV6-2/TRBV6-3|NA|NA
TGTGCCAGCAGCCCCCCACCAGTAGTCTACAATGAGCAGTTCTTC
CASSPPPVVYNEQFF
>TRBJ1-6|TRBV19|NA|TRBD1
TGTGCCAGTACCACGGGACAGGGGAGGTCACCCCTCCACTTT
CASTTGQGRSPLHF
>TRBJ1-5|TRBV19|few|NA
TGTGCCAGTAGAGAAACAGGGAGCTGGGCCCAGCCCCAGCATTTT
CASRETGSWAQPQHF
>TRBJ1-4|TRBV23-1|NA|NA
TGCGCCAGCAGTCAATTCAATGAAAAACTGTTTTTT
CASSQFNEKLFF
>TRBJ1-4|TRBV7-9|NA|TRBD1
TGTGCCAGCAGCTTCGGGACAGGGGCTGAAAAACTGTTTTTT
CASSFGTGAEKLFF
>TRBJ1-4|TRBV20-1|few|NA
TGCAGCGTATATGGGACCCACCTTAATGAAAAACTGTTTTTT
CSVYGTHLNEKLFF
>TRBJ2-3|TRBV6-5|many|NA
TGTGCCAGCAGTCAGGACCTGATCACAGATACGCAGTATTTT
CASSQDLITDTQYF
>TRBJ2-3|TRBV24-1|NA|NA
TGTGCCACCAGTGATTGGGACAAGACTAGCACAGATACGCAGTATTTT
CATSDWDKTSTDTQYF
>TRBJ1-3|TRBV7-2|few|NA
TGTGCCAGCAGCCCGTTTTCTCGCAACACCATATATTTT
CASSPFSRNTIYF
>TRBJ2-5|TRBV7-8|few|NA
TGTGCCAGCATCTCGGGGCGACAAGAGACCCAGTACTTC
CASISGRQETQYF
>TRBJ2-7|TRBV18|few|NA
TGTGCCAGCTCACCACCGGAATGGACCTACGAGCAGTACTTC
CASSPPEWTYEQYF
>TRBJ2-3|TRBV24-1|few|NA
TGTGCCACCAGTGATTCGACAGGGAGGACAGATACGCAGTATTTT
CATSDSTGRTDTQYF